This T cell receptor (beta chain) was sequenced during a study of cytomegalovirus exposure and HLA in healthy donors. The study's findings and limits: Analysis performed later found 16,000 or so TCR beta sequences associated with HLA alleles at 0.05 false discovery rate. TCR beta V- and J-gene trimming was later associated with a missense DCLRE1C variant. Rare TCR sequences predominated, though certain public TCRs were found in many donors. The study put 150 or so TCR beta chains on its list as cytomegalovirus-associated.

Use of 60 Vbeta and 13 Jbeta primers characterized the PCR. Assay used: immunoSEQ multiplex PCR; TCRdb lists only in-frame clones, some missing. Counted here are around 170,000 clones, 79% occurring once; the ten biggest clones make up 0.69%. Germline V lookup: CDR1 MNHGY, CDR2 SAAAGT. V lost 2 bases, J lost 8 bases, and 12 bases lay in between. The CDR3 loop spans 13 amino acids. With regard to this clone: Its matching antigen is unknown. Lacking the conserved final phenylalanine or tryptophan, this CDR3 likely reflects a read error.

V usage is TRBV6-8 and J usage is TRBJ1-2; a possible D gene is TRBD1 (6 bases). Source material: PBMCs. The receptor was isolated from a woman aged 40-49 years in good health and CMV-seronegative. DNA for the CDR3: TGTGCCAGCAGTTACACAGGGCCGGGAGGCTACACCGTC. Translation gives CASSYTGPGGYTV.